This T cell receptor (beta chain) was identified during a study of vaccination and CD4 T cells after COVID-19. With respect to this clonotype: Its antigen remains unknown.

Noted treatment: approximately 9-day PBMC culture with coronavirus spike peptide pools or control peptides (ViraFEST assay). CDR1 LGHNA and CDR2 YSLEER come from the germline V gene. CDR3 size: 15 residues. Trimming left V 3 bases short and J 2 bases short, with 13 bases between. Cultured CD4+ T-cell DNA underwent Oncomine TCR Beta short-read sequencing. MiXCR was run by TCRdb on the PCR reads, yielding one entry per CDR3 protein. The data contain about 11,000 distinct CDR3 sequences, 31% of them singletons. This clonotype originated in a human donor who had recovered from COVID-19. This chain connects TRBV4-3 to TRBJ1-2; D remains ambiguous. The specimen was CD4+ T cells from blood, cultured in vitro. CDR3 sequence (DNA): TGCGCCAGCAGCCAGGCCGGACTGATCAACTATGGCTACACCTTC. Its translation is CASSQAGLINYGYTF.